The 23 T cell receptor beta chains given below trace back to one sample, sequenced in a study of prognosis after radiotherapy for stage I lung cancer. Using two-round multiplex PCR, the authors amplified TCR beta CDR3 from genomic DNA. Primers specific to each TRBV and TRBJ gene were used in first-round PCR. TCRdb passed the multiplex PCR reads through MiXCR, listing each CDR3 protein once. The table records 10,000 to 15,000 distinct CDR3 sequences, approximately 40% of them present only once. This specimen was PBMCs, taken before or after stereotactic body radiation therapy (not recorded which). Receptors were obtained from a donor aged 50 or older with non-small cell lung cancer.

At least ten counts were recorded for this clonotype. The chain is built from TRBV7-2 and TRBJ2-5; a possible D gene is TRBD1 (6 bases). V was shortened by 1 base and J by 6 bases, with 12 bases between the two germline ends. CDR1 and CDR2 from the germline V gene are SGHTA and FQGNSA. The CDR3 loop spans 14 amino acids. The CDR3 DNA sequence: TGTGCCAGCAGCTTAGAAGGGGGAGTCAAGACCCAGTACTTC. It encodes CASSLEGGVKTQYF.

The chain is built from TRBV10-2 and TRBJ2-1; maybe TRBD2 (7 bases). The CDR3 is 12 amino acids. CDR1 and CDR2 from the germline V gene are WSHSY and SAAADI. V was shortened by 8 bases and J by 6 bases, with 11 bases between the two germline ends. In DNA form, the CDR3 reads TGCGCCAGCTACGGGGGGCGCAATGAGCAGTTCTTC. Residues: CASYGGRNEQFF.

This clonotype appeared many times. The chain uses TRBV27 and TRBJ1-1, with 7 bases lining up with TRBD1. Per germline, CDR1 MNHEY and CDR2 SMNVEV (reference sequence). V trimming: 2 bases; J trimming: 10 bases; junction bases outside the gene matches: 10. This CDR3 has 14 residues. The DNA for the CDR3 is TGTGCCAGCAGTTTACTCGCAGGGGGGCCAGGAGCTTTCTTT. Translating gives CASSLLAGGPGAFF.

Notes on this clonotype: A junction end diverges from the germline sequence, so it may reflect a read error. This rearrangement joins TRBV2 to TRBJ2-2; TRBD1 aligns across 7 bases. Germline values: CDR1 SNHLY, CDR2 FYNNEI. The CDR3 extends over 14 amino acids. The CDR3 region has the DNA TGTGCCAGCCTTAGACAGGGTGGAACCGGGGAGCCGTTTTTT. It translates to CASLRQGGTGEPFF.

In its sample, this clonotype was seen once. A far larger clone is one nucleotide away, so this likely arose from a read error. The chain links TRBV6-2 or TRBV6-3 to TRBJ2-7; no definite D call. Per germline, CDR1 MNHEY and CDR2 SVGEGT. The V end lost 5 bases, the J end lost 3 bases, and 17 bases lay between the germline ends. This CDR3 is 15 amino acids long. The CDR3 DNA follows: TGTGCCAGCAGTGACCTCCTGGCTGGGTACTACGAGCAGTACTTC. This sequence encodes CASSDLLAGYYEQYF.

This clonotype occurred a few times. Only one base separates this from a far larger clonotype, so it likely reflects a read error. The chain recombines TRBV6-9 with TRBJ1-6; 7 nucleotides align to TRBD1. Germline V CDR1 and CDR2: MNHGY, SVAAGI. J lost 9 bases, V lost 3 bases, and 8 bases had no gene match. CDR3 size: 15 residues. Here the CDR3 reads CASSYSRTGGSPLHF. The CDR3 nucleotides are TGTGCCAGCAGTTACAGTCGGACAGGAGGTTCACCCCTCCACTTT.

Ten or more counts support this clonotype. The chain links TRBV20-1 to TRBJ1-4; D not certain. V lost 0 bases and J lost 3, with 8 bases in between. The CDR3 length is 14 residues. In germline, CDR1 is DFQATT, CDR2 SNEGSKA (reference sequence). This CDR3 is CSARELRSNEKLFF. In DNA form, the CDR3 reads TGCAGTGCTAGAGAACTTCGGTCTAATGAAAAACTGTTTTTT.

This clonotype was found once. Since the CDR3 does not end with the conserved phenylalanine or tryptophan, this likely comes from a read error. V is TRBV20-1 and J is TRBJ2-7, with 7 bases identical to TRBD2. J lost 5 bases, V lost 1 base, and 8 bases had no gene match. Germline lookup yields CDR1 DFQATT and CDR2 SNEGSKA (reference sequence). The CDR3 runs to 14 residues. The CDR3: CSARGDSGLNEQYL. CDR3 nucleotides: TGCAGTGCTAGAGGGGATAGCGGGCTCAACGAGCAGTACTTA.

This clonotype has a count of ten or more. The genes are TRBV27 and TRBJ2-3, with 11 nucleotides matching TRBD1. This CDR3 has 16 residues. Germline CDR1 is MNHEY and CDR2 is SMNVEV (reference sequence). V lost 3 bases to trimming and J lost 5 bases; unmatched junction nucleotides: 7. This CDR3 reads CASSFRDRGSIDTQYF. In nucleotides, the CDR3 is TGTGCCAGCAGTTTCCGGGACAGGGGGTCGATAGATACGCAGTATTTT.

This clonotype has at least ten counts. The chain joins TRBV20-1 to TRBJ1-2, with 8 nucleotides matching TRBD1. Germline values: CDR1 DFQATT, CDR2 SNEGSKA (reference sequence). This CDR3 comprises 14 residues. The V and J ends lost 2 bases and 4 bases, in that order; junction bases with no gene match: 6. The CDR3 nucleotides are TGCAGTGCTAGATCTTCGACAGGGGTCTATGGCTACACCTTC. It specifies CSARSSTGVYGYTF.

Worth noting for this clonotype: This may be a read error: a much more frequent sequence differs by one nucleotide. The CDR3 nucleotides are TGTGCCATCAGTGACGGACTAGCGGTAGCCGATACGCAGTATTTT. Encoded protein: CAISDGLAVADTQYF. The genes are TRBV10-3 and TRBJ2-3; TRBD2 matches at 10 bases. J lost 6 bases, V lost 3 bases, and 6 bases had no gene match. The CDR3 spans 15 residues. CDR1 and CDR2 from the germline V gene are ENHRY and SYGVKD.

J is TRBJ2-7 and V is TRBV6-1; D ambiguous. The germline V and J ends were trimmed by 6 bases and 6 bases, with 18 bases remaining between them. This CDR3 is built from 14 residues. Germline lookup yields CDR1 MNHNS and CDR2 SASEGT. The CDR3 is CASSSQTKSVEQYF. CDR3 DNA: TGTGCCAGCAGCTCGCAGACCAAATCGGTCGAGCAGTACTTC.

The table lists this clonotype with many counts. The chain has TRBV7-3 and TRBJ2-3; no firm D call. Between the trimmed V and J ends, which lost 1 base and 1 base, there was a span of 9 bases. This CDR3 is built from 15 residues. From germline, CDR1 is SGHTA and CDR2 FQGTGA. In DNA form, the CDR3 reads TGTGCCAGCAGCTTAATGGGCGGTCGCACAGATACGCAGTATTTT. Amino acid sequence: CASSLMGGRTDTQYF. Full variable domain (remainder filled in from reference TRBV7-3 and TRBJ2-3): GAGVSQTPSNKVTEKGKYVELRCDPISGHTALYWYRQSLGQGPEFLIYFQGTGAADDSGLPNDRFFAVRPEGSVSTLKIQRTERGDSAVYLCASSLMGGRTDTQYFGPGTRLTVL.

CDR3 residues: CASSQGTETGELFF. The CDR3 coding sequence is TGTGCCAGTAGCCAGGGGACGGAAACCGGGGAGCTGTTTTTT. The V call is TRBV11-2, the J call TRBJ2-2; perhaps TRBD1 as D (6 bases). The CDR3 contains 14 residues. Trimming shortened V by 9 bases and J by 5 bases, and 16 bases separated the two germline ends. Germline V gene lookup returns CDR1 SGHAT and CDR2 FQNNGV.

This clonotype was seen only a few times. The chain is built from TRBV30 and TRBJ1-2, with unresolved D. Germline V lookup: CDR1 GTSNPN, CDR2 SVGIG (reference sequence). The CDR3 is 12 amino acids. V was cut by 1 base and J by 4 bases, with 7 bases left in between. Written as DNA, the CDR3 is TGTGCCTGGAGTGGTCAGTCCTATGGCTACACCTTC. It is translated as CAWSGQSYGYTF.

This rearrangement joins TRBV12-3 or TRBV12-4 to TRBJ2-1; TRBD2 matches 11 bases. This CDR3 is 21 amino acids long. V shed 0 bases, J shed 8 bases, and the junction held 21 bases outside the gene matches. This chain's CDR3 is CASSLALRAWRATSGIDEQFF. CDR3 sequence (DNA): TGTGCCAGCAGTTTAGCGCTAAGGGCTTGGAGAGCGACTAGCGGGATTGATGAGCAGTTCTTC.

The sample holds many counts of this clonotype. The J gene is TRBJ2-7, the V gene TRBV18; the D gene is possibly TRBD2 (6 bases). The ends were cut back, 3 bases at V and 0 bases at J, with 9 bases in the middle. CDR3 size: 14 residues. Per the germline V gene, CDR1 is KGHSH and CDR2 is LQKENI. CDR3 amino acids: CASSPSRDSYEQYF. For the CDR3, the DNA is TGTGCCAGCTCACCTTCGCGGGACTCCTACGAGCAGTACTTC.

The chain carries TRBV27 and TRBJ2-7; possible D gene TRBD1, 5 bases. This CDR3 is built from 15 residues. Looked up from germline, CDR1 is MNHEY and CDR2 is SMNVEV (reference sequence). Trimming took off 2 bases at V and 3 bases at J, with 14 bases between the two ends. The CDR3 spells CASSLLPGPYYEQYF. Written as DNA, the CDR3 is TGTGCCAGCAGTTTACTGCCAGGGCCTTACTACGAGCAGTACTTC.

Judged by abundance, this clonotype is medium-sized. The chain carries TRBV27 and TRBJ2-2; 11 bases are a match to TRBD2. J gave up 5 bases and V 5 bases, and 7 bases lay outside the gene matches. The CDR3 consists of 16 residues. The germline V gene encodes CDR1 MNHEY and CDR2 SMNVEV (reference sequence). The CDR3 spells CASSGPTSGTTGELFF. In DNA form, the CDR3 reads TGTGCCAGCAGTGGACCGACTAGCGGGACGACCGGGGAGCTGTTTTTT.

V and J are TRBV7-3 and TRBJ2-7, with 9 bases fitting TRBD1. Trimming at V came to 3 bases and at J to 5 bases, leaving 5 bases not matched to a gene. CDR3 length: 14 amino acids. Per the germline V gene, CDR1 is SGHTA and CDR2 is FQGTGA. CDR3 in amino acids: CASSLGGQGHEQYF. Here the CDR3 DNA reads TGTGCCAGCAGCTTGGGGGGACAGGGCCACGAGCAGTACTTC.

By proportion, this clonotype is medium-sized. The chain recombines TRBV2 with TRBJ2-2, with TRBD2 matching 8 bases. CDR1 is SNHLY and CDR2 is FYNNEI in the germline V gene. The V gene end was trimmed by 5 bases and the J gene end by 4 bases; junction bases not matched to a gene: 3. There are 14 residues in the CDR3. The CDR3 sequence is CASSLAGGTGELFF. The DNA for the CDR3 is TGTGCCAGCAGTCTAGCGGGTGGCACCGGGGAGCTGTTTTTT. The entire variable domain, with the rest obtained from reference TRBV2 and TRBJ2-2, is as follows: EPEVTQTPSHQVTQMGQEVILRCVPISNHLYFYWYRQILGQKVEFLVSFYNNEISEKSEIFDDQFSVERPDGSNFTLKIRSTKLEDSAMYFCASSLAGGTGELFFGEGSRLTVL.

This clonotype is deemed medium-sized (0.01 to 0.1%). The chain employs TRBV7-9 and TRBJ1-2; unclear D gene. The length of the CDR3 is 13 residues. Trimming left V 4 bases short and J 8 bases short, with 14 bases between. CDR1 SEHNR and CDR2 FQNEAQ come from the germline V gene (reference sequence). The CDR3 DNA reads TGTGCCAGCAGCTCGGGATCCCGAGGAGGCTACACCTTC. This translates into CASSSGSRGGYTF.

This clonotype was observed a handful of times. The gene calls are TRBV27 and TRBJ2-2; no definite D call. V was clipped by 3 bases and J by 5 bases, with 16 bases between them. The germline gives CDR1 MNHEY, CDR2 SMNVEV (reference sequence). This CDR3 has 16 amino acids. In nucleotides, the CDR3 is TGTGCCAGCAGTTTGGCCCCTGCAGAATCGACCGGGGAGCTGTTTTTT. Its translation: CASSLAPAESTGELFF.